This T cell receptor (beta chain) was recorded in a study of graft-versus-host responses after intestinal transplantation. Study-level information: All of the recipients had induction that used anti-thymocyte globulin, then tacrolimus and steroids for about 3 years.

Study results and limitations: In recipient marrow, GvH clones were found, and some appeared first in ileum or blood. Early post-transplant HvG declines showed an association with peak circulating GvH clone levels. Some patients had graft-donor T cell macrochimerism, and their allografts showed high graft-versus-host to host-versus-graft clonal ratios.

V dropped 5 bases and J dropped 6; count of bases not matched to a gene: 0. Germline V gene sequence: CDR1 GTSNPN, CDR2 SVGIG (reference sequence). This CDR3 comprises 11 residues. The method was immunoSEQ multiplex PCR; TCRdb's version includes in-frame clones alone and lacks a portion of them. The sample lists 20,000 or so clones; almost 85% were seen once. Concerning this clone: Its antigen is not identified.

J is TRBJ2-1 and V is TRBV30; 8 nucleotides line up with TRBD1. This TCR was recovered from a human patient who received an intestinal transplant, so some T cells may come from the graft donor. The sequencing used PBMCs, collected 14 days after transplant. The CDR3 is CAWDRGNEQFF. The CDR3 region has the DNA TGTGCCTGGGACAGGGGCAATGAGCAGTTCTTC.